Each of the 27 T cell receptor beta chains below was sequenced from the same sample in a study of Graves' ophthalmopathy and Graves' hyperthyroidism. Amplification targeted the TCR beta CDR3 regions, with RNA transcripts as the source material. An opening RT-PCR round employed HTBI primers and preceded a second-round multiplex PCR. Via MiXCR, TCRdb re-called the multiplex PCR reads, giving one row per CDR3 protein. The sample carries 350,000 or so distinct CDR3 sequences, roughly a sixth recorded once. The material sequenced was peripheral blood. Source of these receptors: an adult man with Graves' ophthalmopathy.

The chain couples TRBV28 to TRBJ2-5, with 7 nucleotides matching TRBD1. V shed 6 bases, J shed 5 bases, and the junction held 12 bases outside the gene matches. Germline V lookup: CDR1 MDHEN, CDR2 SYDVKM. The CDR3 is 15 amino acids. The CDR3 DNA is TGTGCCAGCAGCCCCAGAGAGACAGGGAAGGAGACCCAGTACTTC. It translates to CASSPRETGKETQYF. The full variable domain, rest sourced from reference TRBV28 and TRBJ2-5, is DVKVTQSSRYLVKRTGEKVFLECVQDMDHENMFWYRQDPGLGLRLIYFSYDVKMKEKGDIPEGYSVSREKKERFSLILESASTNQTSMYLCASSPRETGKETQYFGPGTRLLVL.

This clonotype was counted ten times or more. J is TRBJ2-7 and V is TRBV7-9, with D tentatively TRBD1 (6 bases). With 6 bases removed from V and 5 bases from J, the gap between germline ends came to 20 bases. CDR1 is SEHNR and CDR2 is FQNEAQ in the germline V gene (reference sequence). The CDR3 covers 15 residues. In DNA form, the CDR3 reads TGTGCCAGCAGAACAGGGTCCGGGATCCACGACGAGCAGTACTTC. Translated: CASRTGSGIHDEQYF.

This clonotype was found many times. The chain links TRBV11-2 to TRBJ2-2, with 10 bases lining up with TRBD1. The length of the CDR3 is 15 residues. Germline trimming cut 5 bases from V and 8 bases from J; bases unmatched to any gene: 8. Germline CDR1 SGHAT, CDR2 FQNNGV. This CDR3 is CASSPRTGGSGELFF. CDR3 nucleotides: TGTGCCAGCAGCCCCCGGACAGGGGGATCTGGGGAGCTGTTTTTT.

This clonotype was detected many times. The chain carries TRBV12-5 and TRBJ1-2; D is uncertain. In germline, CDR1 is LGHNT, CDR2 FRNRAP. Trimming removed 0 bases from V and 6 bases from J, with 17 bases in between. The CDR3 has 16 amino acids. DNA for the CDR3: TGTGCTAGTGGTTTGGTAAATGGCGGCTTAATAGATGGCTACACCTTC. It is translated as CASGLVNGGLIDGYTF.

This clonotype occurred many times. This chain uses TRBV6-2 or TRBV6-3 with TRBJ1-5, with 10 bases aligning to TRBD1. V was clipped by 5 bases and J by 6 bases; unmatched bases: 7. The CDR3 sequence is 15 residues long. In germline, CDR1 is MNHEY, CDR2 SVGEGT. DNA for the CDR3: TGTGCCAGCAGTGACGGACAGGGGGGAACTCAGCCCCAGCATTTT. This sequence encodes CASSDGQGGTQPQHF.

This clonotype was observed many times. The chain combines TRBV6-1 with TRBJ2-7, with D unresolved. Per the germline V gene, CDR1 is MNHNS and CDR2 is SASEGT. The CDR3 length is 13 residues. Trimming shortened V by 2 bases and J by 6 bases, and 11 bases separated the two germline ends. For the CDR3, the DNA is TGTGCCAGCAGTGAATCCCGAGCACTCGAGCAGTACTTC. This sequence encodes CASSESRALEQYF.

This clonotype was detected ten times or more. This sequence joins TRBV4-1 and TRBJ2-6; unclear D gene. The CDR3 covers 17 residues. The V and J ends lost 4 bases and 4 bases respectively, with 17 bases between them. Germline lookup yields CDR1 MGHRA and CDR2 YSYEKL. CDR3: CASSPFLRGAGANVLTF. The CDR3 DNA reads TGCGCCAGCAGCCCCTTTCTCCGTGGAGCCGGGGCCAACGTCCTGACTTTC.

This clonotype has a count of ten or more. This chain connects TRBV12-3 or TRBV12-4 to TRBJ1-5; D is unresolved. The CDR3 consists of 12 residues. V gave up 3 bases and J gave up 7 bases, with 7 bases separating them. The CDR3 here is CASSFVRQPQHF. The CDR3 bases are TGTGCCAGCAGTTTTGTTCGCCAGCCCCAGCATTTT.

The table lists this clonotype with many counts. The chain links TRBV6-1 to TRBJ2-7; D may be TRBD1 (6 bases). Germline assignment: CDR1 MNHNS and CDR2 SASEGT. The CDR3 has 15 residues. The germline V and J ends were trimmed by 10 bases and 2 bases, with 21 bases remaining between them. Here the CDR3 DNA reads TGTGCCACCATGAATAGACAGGTACAAACCTACGAGCAGTACTTC. It encodes CATMNRQVQTYEQYF.

This clonotype was seen repeatedly, ten times or more. The genes are TRBV6-1 and TRBJ1-5, with TRBD1 as a possible D gene (5 bases). The CDR3 consists of 12 residues. The ends were cut back, 1 base at V and 11 bases at J, with 9 bases in the middle. The germline V gene has CDR1 MNHNS and CDR2 SASEGT. The CDR3 loop reads CASSEGVGAQHF. The CDR3 nucleotides are TGTGCCAGCAGTGAAGGGGTAGGGGCCCAGCATTTT.

This chain uses TRBV6-1 with TRBJ2-7; the D call may be TRBD1 or TRBD2 (5 bases each). The CDR3 spans 14 residues. CDR1 is MNHNS, CDR2 SASEGT, per germline. Trimming left V 10 bases short and J 0 bases short, with 16 bases between. CDR3: CATRRGRDSYEQYF. The DNA for the CDR3 is TGTGCCACCAGACGGGGCAGGGACTCCTACGAGCAGTACTTC.

This clonotype was detected once. The chain is built from TRBV6-5 and TRBJ1-6; a possible D gene is TRBD1 (5 bases). This CDR3 has 16 amino acids. Germline CDR1 and CDR2: MNHEY and SVGAGI. Between the trimmed V and J ends, which lost 0 bases and 9 bases, there was a span of 15 bases. The CDR3: CASSYSSQGEGSPLHF. CDR3 in DNA: TGTGCCAGCAGTTACTCGAGTCAGGGCGAAGGTTCACCCCTCCACTTT.

This clonotype showed up many times. The chain couples TRBV27 to TRBJ1-1; D unresolved. In germline, CDR1 is MNHEY, CDR2 SMNVEV (reference sequence). The ends were cut back, 3 bases at V and 1 base at J, with 18 bases in the middle. The CDR3 sequence is 17 residues long. The DNA for the CDR3 is TGTGCCAGCAGTTTTCTGGGGTTCGGTACGTCGAACACTGAAGCTTTCTTT. Protein sequence: CASSFLGFGTSNTEAFF.

This clonotype was observed many times. The V and J genes are TRBV20-1 and TRBJ2-7; D remains ambiguous. Trimming took off 3 bases at V and 1 base at J, with 10 bases between the two ends. CDR3 size: 13 residues. Per the germline V gene, CDR1 is DFQATT and CDR2 is SNEGSKA (reference sequence). CDR3 sequence reads: CSARILGSYEQYF. CDR3 sequence (DNA): TGCAGTGCTAGGATCCTAGGTTCCTACGAGCAGTACTTC.

At least ten counts were recorded for this clonotype. The J gene is TRBJ1-6, the V gene TRBV2, with D perhaps TRBD1 (6 bases). Germline V gene data show CDR1 as SNHLY and CDR2 as FYNNEI. This CDR3 spans 16 amino acids. The V end was cut by 6 bases, the J end by 0 bases, with 12 bases between. Here the CDR3 DNA reads TGTGCCAGCAGCGTTGGACAGAGCTCCTATAATTCACCCCTCCACTTT. Its protein product is CASSVGQSSYNSPLHF.

This clonotype was counted ten times or more. This sequence joins TRBV7-9 and TRBJ2-7, with D uncertain. The CDR3 sequence is 13 residues long. Per the germline V gene, CDR1 is SEHNR and CDR2 is FQNEAQ (reference sequence). V lost 4 bases and J lost 4, with 11 bases in between. CDR3 protein: CASSSDAKYEQYF. The CDR3 DNA sequence: TGTGCCAGCAGCTCAGACGCAAAATACGAGCAGTACTTC.

This clonotype was counted many times. V and J are TRBV6-1 and TRBJ1-1; TRBD1 matches 12 bases. Germline V gene sequence: CDR1 MNHNS, CDR2 SASEGT. The CDR3 loop spans 16 amino acids. The junction had 12 bases not matched to a gene; V was cut back by 6 bases and J by 7 bases. This chain's CDR3 is CASSPSQGQGAIEAFF. As DNA, the CDR3 is TGTGCCAGCAGCCCCTCCCAGGGACAGGGGGCTATTGAAGCTTTCTTT.

This clonotype was counted many times. The chain links TRBV28 to TRBJ2-7, with 8 bases aligning to TRBD1. The CDR3 is 13 amino acids. The V gene's germline CDR1 is MDHEN and CDR2 SYDVKM. The ends lost 10 bases at V and 4 bases at J; junction bases unmatched: 9. In DNA form, the CDR3 reads TGTGCCACCCGGAGGCAGGGGGCATACGAGCAGTACTTC. Its protein product is CATRRQGAYEQYF.

This clonotype has at least ten counts. The rearrangement links TRBV7-9 to TRBJ2-7; 9 nucleotides agree with TRBD1. Trimming cost V 1 base and J 3 bases; bases outside gene matches: 7. Germline V gene sequence: CDR1 SEHNR, CDR2 FQNEAQ (reference sequence). This CDR3 region has 16 residues. The chain's CDR3 is CASSLDGRDRDYEQYF. Written as DNA, the CDR3 is TGTGCCAGCAGCTTAGATGGACGGGACAGGGACTACGAGCAGTACTTC.

The V call is TRBV19, the J call TRBJ1-1, with 8 bases aligning to TRBD1. In germline, CDR1 is LNHDA, CDR2 SQIVND (reference sequence). The length of the CDR3 is 14 residues. After removal of 3 bases from V and 9 bases from J, the junction contained 9 bases not matched to a gene. The CDR3 coding sequence is TGTGCCAGTAGTATTGGCCAGGGGGCGGTCCAAGCTTTCTTT. This gives the protein CASSIGQGAVQAFF.

This clonotype was detected ten times or more. The chain links TRBV12-3 or TRBV12-4 to TRBJ2-5; TRBD1 is a possible D gene (6 bases). Trimming stripped 3 bases from V and 2 bases from J, with 16 bases between. This CDR3 contains 16 residues. The CDR3 sequence is CASSFGVVDRQETQYF. CDR3 in DNA: TGTGCCAGCAGTTTTGGTGTGGTTGACAGGCAAGAGACCCAGTACTTC.

The rearrangement links TRBV29-1 to TRBJ2-7, with 10 positions matching TRBD1. Trimming took 6 bases from V and 5 from J; bases not matched to a gene: 13. The CDR3 runs 15 residues. Germline CDR1 and CDR2: SQVTM and ANQGSEA. The chain's CDR3 is CSVGITGTGAHEQYF. The CDR3 coding sequence is TGCAGCGTCGGAATAACCGGGACAGGGGCCCACGAGCAGTACTTC.

This clonotype was seen ten or more times. The chain recombines TRBV5-5 with TRBJ1-3; D gene uncertain. The CDR3 contains 15 residues. Trimming took off 8 bases at V and 0 bases at J, with 15 bases between the two ends. Germline assignment: CDR1 SGHKS and CDR2 YYEKEE (reference sequence). The CDR3 sequence: CASSFVAGSGNTIYF. The CDR3 DNA reads TGTGCCAGTTCGTTCGTGGCGGGCTCTGGAAACACCATATATTTT.

This clonotype occurred a few times. Since a much larger clone is just one base distant, this may be a read error. The chain combines TRBV11-2 with TRBJ2-2; 9 bases map to TRBD2. The germline V gene has CDR1 SGHAT and CDR2 FQNNGV. CDR3 length: 15 residues. The CDR3 nucleotides read TGTGTCAGCATCCCCGGCGGGGGGGACACCGGGGAGCTGTTTTTT. Protein sequence: CVSIPGGGDTGELFF.

This clonotype was recorded at least ten times. The gene calls are TRBV24-1 and TRBJ1-2, with 7 positions matching TRBD1. CDR1 is KGHDR, CDR2 SFDVKD, per germline. This CDR3 region has 14 residues. Losses at the gene ends were 3 bases for V and 8 bases for J; bases not matched to a gene: 8. CDR3 protein: CATSDPLTGHGYTF. CDR3 sequence (DNA): TGTGCCACCAGTGATCCACTGACAGGGCACGGCTACACCTTC.

This clonotype has at least ten counts. The chain combines TRBV20-1 with TRBJ1-5; D might be TRBD1 (5 bases). From germline, CDR1 is DFQATT and CDR2 SNEGSKA (reference sequence). The CDR3 sequence is 16 residues long. The V and J ends lost 0 bases and 3 bases respectively, with 15 bases between them. This CDR3 is CSARDGGVAVNQPQHF. CDR3 in DNA: TGCAGTGCTAGAGATGGGGGGGTGGCTGTCAATCAGCCCCAGCATTTT.

This clonotype was observed many times. The chain combines TRBV7-2 with TRBJ2-7; D unclear. CDR1 and CDR2 (germline): SGHTA, FQGNSA. V was cut by 5 bases and J by 2 bases, with 4 bases left in between. CDR3 length: 11 residues. The DNA for the CDR3 is TGTGCCAGCAGCACTACCTACGAGCAGTACTTC. It encodes CASSTTYEQYF.